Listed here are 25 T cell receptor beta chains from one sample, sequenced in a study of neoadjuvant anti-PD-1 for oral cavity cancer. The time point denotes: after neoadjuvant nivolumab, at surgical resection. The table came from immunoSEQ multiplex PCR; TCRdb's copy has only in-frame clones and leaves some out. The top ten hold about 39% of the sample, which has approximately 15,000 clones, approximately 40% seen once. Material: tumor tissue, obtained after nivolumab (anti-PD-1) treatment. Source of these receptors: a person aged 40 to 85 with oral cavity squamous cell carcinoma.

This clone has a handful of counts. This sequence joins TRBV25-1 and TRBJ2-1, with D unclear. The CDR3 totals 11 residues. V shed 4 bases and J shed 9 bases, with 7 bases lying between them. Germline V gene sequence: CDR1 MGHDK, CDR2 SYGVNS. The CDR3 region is CASSGSGEQFF. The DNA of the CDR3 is TGTGCCAGCAGTGGCTCCGGTGAGCAGTTCTTC.

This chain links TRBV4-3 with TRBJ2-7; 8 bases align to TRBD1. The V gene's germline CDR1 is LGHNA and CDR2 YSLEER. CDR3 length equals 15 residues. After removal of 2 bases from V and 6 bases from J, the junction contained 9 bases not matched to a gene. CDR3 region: CASSQTRTGLGEQYF. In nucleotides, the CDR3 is TGCGCCAGCAGCCAAACAAGGACAGGGTTGGGCGAGCAGTACTTC.

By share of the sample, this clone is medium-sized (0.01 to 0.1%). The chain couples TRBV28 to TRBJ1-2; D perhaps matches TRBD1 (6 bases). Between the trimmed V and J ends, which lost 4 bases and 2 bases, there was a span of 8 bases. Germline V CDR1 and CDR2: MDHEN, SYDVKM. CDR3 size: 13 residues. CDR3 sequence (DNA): TGTGCCAGCAGTTCACAGGGAAACTATGGCTACACCTTC. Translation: CASSSQGNYGYTF.

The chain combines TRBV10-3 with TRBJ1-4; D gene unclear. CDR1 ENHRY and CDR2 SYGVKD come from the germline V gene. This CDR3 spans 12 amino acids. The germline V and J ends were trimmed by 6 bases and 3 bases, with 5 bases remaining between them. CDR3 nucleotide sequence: TGTGCCATCAGGGGGTCTAATGAAAAACTGTTTTTT. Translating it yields CAIRGSNEKLFF.

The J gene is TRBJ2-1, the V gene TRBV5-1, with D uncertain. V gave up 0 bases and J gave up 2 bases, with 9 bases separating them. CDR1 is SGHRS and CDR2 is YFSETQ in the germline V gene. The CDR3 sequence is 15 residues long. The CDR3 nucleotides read TGCGCCAGCAGCTTGGAACGGGTGGCCTACAATGAGCAGTTCTTC. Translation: CASSLERVAYNEQFF.

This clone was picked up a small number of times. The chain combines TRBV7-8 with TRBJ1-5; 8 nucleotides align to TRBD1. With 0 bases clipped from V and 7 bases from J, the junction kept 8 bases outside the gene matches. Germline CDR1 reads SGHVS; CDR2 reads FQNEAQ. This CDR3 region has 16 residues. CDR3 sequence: CASSLAAAQGGQPQHF. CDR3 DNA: TGTGCCAGCAGCTTAGCAGCGGCACAGGGGGGCCAGCCCCAGCATTTT.

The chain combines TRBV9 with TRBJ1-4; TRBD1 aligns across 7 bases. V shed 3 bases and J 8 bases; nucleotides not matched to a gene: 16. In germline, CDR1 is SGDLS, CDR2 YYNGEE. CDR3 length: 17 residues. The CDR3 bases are TGTGCCAGCAGCGCTAGGGGATACAGGGGTCGAGGAGAAAAACTGTTTTTT. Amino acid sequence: CASSARGYRGRGEKLFF.

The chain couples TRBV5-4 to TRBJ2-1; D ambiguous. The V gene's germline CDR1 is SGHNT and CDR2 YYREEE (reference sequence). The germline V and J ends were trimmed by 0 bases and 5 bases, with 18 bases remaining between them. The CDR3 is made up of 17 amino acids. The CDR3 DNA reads TGTGCCAGCAGCTTGGGACACCGCAACCCTGGCAACAATGAGCAGTTCTTC. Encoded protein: CASSLGHRNPGNNEQFF.

CDR3 sequence (DNA): TGTGCCAGCAGCGTAGGCGTGACCGGTGAAGCTTTCTTT. Its protein is CASSVGVTGEAFF. The chain joins TRBV7-9 to TRBJ1-1; D uncertain. The CDR3 is made up of 13 amino acids. V was clipped by 5 bases and J by 7 bases, with 14 bases between them. From germline, CDR1 is SEHNR and CDR2 FQNEAQ (reference sequence).

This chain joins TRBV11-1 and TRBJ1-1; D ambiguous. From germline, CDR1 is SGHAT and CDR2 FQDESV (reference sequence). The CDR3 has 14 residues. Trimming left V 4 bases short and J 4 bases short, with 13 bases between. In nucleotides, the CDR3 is TGTGCCAGCAGCTCCGCTAGGGCCTTCACTGAAGCTTTCTTT. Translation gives CASSSARAFTEAFF.

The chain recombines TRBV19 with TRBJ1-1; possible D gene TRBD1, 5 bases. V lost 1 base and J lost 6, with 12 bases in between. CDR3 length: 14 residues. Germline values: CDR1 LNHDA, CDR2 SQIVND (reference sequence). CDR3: CASSIAWGDSEAFF. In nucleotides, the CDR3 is TGTGCCAGTAGTATAGCGTGGGGGGACTCTGAAGCTTTCTTT. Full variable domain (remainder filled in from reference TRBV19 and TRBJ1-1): DGGITQSPKYLFRKEGQNVTLSCEQNLNHDAMYWYRQDPGQGLRLIYYSQIVNDFQKGDIAEGYSVSREKKESFPLTVTSAQKNPTAFYLCASSIAWGDSEAFFGQGTRLTVV.

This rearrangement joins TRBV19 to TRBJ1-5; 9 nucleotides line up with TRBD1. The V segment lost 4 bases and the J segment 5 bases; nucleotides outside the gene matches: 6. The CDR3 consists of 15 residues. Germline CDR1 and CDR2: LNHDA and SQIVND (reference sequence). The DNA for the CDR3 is TGTGCCAGTAGTAAGCTACAGGGGGCGGATCAGCCCCAGCATTTT. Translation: CASSKLQGADQPQHF.

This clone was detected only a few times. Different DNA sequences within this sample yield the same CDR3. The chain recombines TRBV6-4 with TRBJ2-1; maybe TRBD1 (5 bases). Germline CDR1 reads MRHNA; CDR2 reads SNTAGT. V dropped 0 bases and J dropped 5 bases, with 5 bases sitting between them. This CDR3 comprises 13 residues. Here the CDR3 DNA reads TGTGCCAGCAGTGACTCGGACAACAATGAGCAGTTCTTC. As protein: CASSDSDNNEQFF.

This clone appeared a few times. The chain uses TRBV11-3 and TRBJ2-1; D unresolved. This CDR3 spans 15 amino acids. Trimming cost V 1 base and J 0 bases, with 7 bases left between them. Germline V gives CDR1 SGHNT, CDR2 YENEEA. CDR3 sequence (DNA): TGTGCCAGCAGCTTAGGGTATAGCTCCTACAATGAGCAGTTCTTC. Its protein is CASSLGYSSYNEQFF.

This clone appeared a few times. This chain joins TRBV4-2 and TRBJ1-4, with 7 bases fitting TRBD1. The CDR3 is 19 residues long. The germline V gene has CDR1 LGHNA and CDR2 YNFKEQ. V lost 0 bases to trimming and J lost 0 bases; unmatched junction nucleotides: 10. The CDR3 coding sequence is TGTGCCAGCAGCCAAGATATTGGCAGGGGGGTGGCAACTAATGAAAAACTGTTTTTT. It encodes CASSQDIGRGVATNEKLFF.

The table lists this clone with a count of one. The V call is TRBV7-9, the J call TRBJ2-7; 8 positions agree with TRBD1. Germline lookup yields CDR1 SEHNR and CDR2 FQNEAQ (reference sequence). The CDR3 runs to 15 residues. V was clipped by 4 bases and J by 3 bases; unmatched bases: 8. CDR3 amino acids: CASSSRTGKFYEQYF. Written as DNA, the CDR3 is TGTGCCAGCAGCTCCCGGACAGGGAAATTCTACGAGCAGTACTTC. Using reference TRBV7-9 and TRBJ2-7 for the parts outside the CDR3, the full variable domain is DTGVSQNPRHKITKRGQNVTFRCDPISEHNRLYWYRQTLGQGPEFLTYFQNEAQLEKSRLLSDRFSAERPKGSFSTLEIQRTEQGDSAMYLCASSSRTGKFYEQYFGPGTRLTVT.

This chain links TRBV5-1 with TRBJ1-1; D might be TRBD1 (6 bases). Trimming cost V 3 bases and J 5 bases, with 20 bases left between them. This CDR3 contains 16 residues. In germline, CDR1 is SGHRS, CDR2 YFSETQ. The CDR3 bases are TGCGCCAGCAGCTCCTTGGTACGTGGTCAGGGGACTGAAGCTTTCTTT. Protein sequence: CASSSLVRGQGTEAFF.

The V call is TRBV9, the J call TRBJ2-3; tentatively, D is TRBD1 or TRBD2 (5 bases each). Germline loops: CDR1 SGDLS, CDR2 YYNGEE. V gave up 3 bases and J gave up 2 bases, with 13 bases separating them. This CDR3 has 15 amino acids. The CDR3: CASSGDGAHTDTQYF. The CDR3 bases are TGTGCCAGCAGCGGTGACGGGGCGCACACAGATACGCAGTATTTT.

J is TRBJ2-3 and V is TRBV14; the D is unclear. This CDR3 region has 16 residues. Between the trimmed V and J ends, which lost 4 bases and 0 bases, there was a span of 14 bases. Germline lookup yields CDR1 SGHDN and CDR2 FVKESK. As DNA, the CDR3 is TGTGCCAGCAGCCGCCGGACGGGTGGGAGCACAGATACGCAGTATTTT. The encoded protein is CASSRRTGGSTDTQYF.

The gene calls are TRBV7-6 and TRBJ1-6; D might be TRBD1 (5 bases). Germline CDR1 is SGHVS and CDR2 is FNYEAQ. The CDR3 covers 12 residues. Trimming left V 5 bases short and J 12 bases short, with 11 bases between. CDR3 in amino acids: CASSPGVRPLHF. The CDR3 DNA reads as TGTGCCAGCAGCCCGGGGGTTCGACCCCTCCACTTT.

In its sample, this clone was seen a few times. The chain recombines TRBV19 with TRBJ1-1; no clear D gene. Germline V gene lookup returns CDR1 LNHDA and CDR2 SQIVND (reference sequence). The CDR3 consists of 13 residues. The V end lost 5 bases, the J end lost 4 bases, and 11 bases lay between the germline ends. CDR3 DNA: TGTGCCAGTAGTGTCCCTCCGAGCACTGAAGCTTTCTTT. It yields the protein CASSVPPSTEAFF.

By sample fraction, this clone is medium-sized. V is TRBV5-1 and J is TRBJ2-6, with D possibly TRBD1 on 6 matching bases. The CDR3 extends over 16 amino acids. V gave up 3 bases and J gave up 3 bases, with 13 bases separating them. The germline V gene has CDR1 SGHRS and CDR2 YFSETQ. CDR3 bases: TGCGCCAGCAGCTCTTCAGGGGTCGTTGGGGCCAACGTCCTGACTTTC. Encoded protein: CASSSSGVVGANVLTF.

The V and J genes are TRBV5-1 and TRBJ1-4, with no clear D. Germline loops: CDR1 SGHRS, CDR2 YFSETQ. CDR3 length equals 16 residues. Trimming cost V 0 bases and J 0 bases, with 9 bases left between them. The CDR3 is CASSLGNRATNEKLFF. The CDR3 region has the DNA TGCGCCAGCAGCTTGGGAAACAGAGCAACTAATGAAAAACTGTTTTTT.

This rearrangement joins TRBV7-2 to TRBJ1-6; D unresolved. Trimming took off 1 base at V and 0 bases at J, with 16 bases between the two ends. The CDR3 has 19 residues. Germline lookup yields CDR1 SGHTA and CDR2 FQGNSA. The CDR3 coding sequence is TGTGCCAGCAGCTTAGATATAGGCAGCTTTAGCTCCTATAATTCACCCCTCCACTTT. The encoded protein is CASSLDIGSFSSYNSPLHF.

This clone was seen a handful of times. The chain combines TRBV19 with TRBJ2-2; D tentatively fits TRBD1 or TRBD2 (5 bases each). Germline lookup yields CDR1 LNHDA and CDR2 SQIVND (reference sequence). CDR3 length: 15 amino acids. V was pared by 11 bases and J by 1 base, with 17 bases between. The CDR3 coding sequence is TGTGCCGCTCGAACCGGGACGGAGAACACCGGGGAGCTGTTTTTT. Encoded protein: CAARTGTENTGELFF.